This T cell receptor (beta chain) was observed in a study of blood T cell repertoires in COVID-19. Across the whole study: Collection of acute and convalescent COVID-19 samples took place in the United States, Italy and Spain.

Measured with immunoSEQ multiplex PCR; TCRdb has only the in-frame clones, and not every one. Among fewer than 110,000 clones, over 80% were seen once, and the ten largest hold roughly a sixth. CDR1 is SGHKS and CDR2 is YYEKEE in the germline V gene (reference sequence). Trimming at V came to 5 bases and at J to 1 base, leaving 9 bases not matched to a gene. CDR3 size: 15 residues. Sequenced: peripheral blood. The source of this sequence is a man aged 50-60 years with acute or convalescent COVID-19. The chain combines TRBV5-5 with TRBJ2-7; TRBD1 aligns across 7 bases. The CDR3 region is CASSMADRASYEQYF. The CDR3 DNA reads TGTGCCAGCAGTATGGCTGACAGGGCATCCTACGAGCAGTACTTC. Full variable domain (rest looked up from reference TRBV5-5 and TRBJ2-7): DAGVTQSPTHLIKTRGQQVTLRCSPISGHKSVSWYQQVLGQGPQFIFQYYEKEERGRGNFPDRFSARQFPNYSSELNVNALLLGDSALYLCASSMADRASYEQYFGPGTRLTVT.